This T cell receptor beta chain was observed in a study of blood T cell repertoires in COVID-19. Trimming removed 6 bases at V and 3 bases at J, with 11 bases between. In germline, CDR1 is SGHTA, CDR2 FQGNSA. This CDR3 has 13 amino acids. Clones were read by immunoSEQ multiplex PCR, and TCRdb kept only the in-frame ones, dropping some. Among approximately 50,000 clones, about 90% were seen once, and the ten largest hold roughly 3.5%. The origin of this receptor is a human donor in a cohort sampled during active COVID-19. The material sequenced was peripheral blood. This rearrangement joins TRBV7-2 to TRBJ1-2, with a possible D match to TRBD1 (6 bases). CDR3 region: CASSEGQYYGYTF. CDR3 coding DNA: TGTGCCAGCAGTGAAGGACAGTACTATGGCTACACCTTC.